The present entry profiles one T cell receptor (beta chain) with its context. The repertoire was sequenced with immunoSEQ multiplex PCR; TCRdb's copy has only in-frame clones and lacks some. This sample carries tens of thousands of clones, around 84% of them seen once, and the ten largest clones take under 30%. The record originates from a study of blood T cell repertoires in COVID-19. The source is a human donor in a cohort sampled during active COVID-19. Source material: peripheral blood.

The CDR3 coding sequence is TGCAGCGTGGACAGGGGGGTGACTGAAGCTTTCTTT. Amino acids: CSVDRGVTEAFF. This chain links TRBV29-1 with TRBJ1-1; 10 nucleotides align to TRBD1. Trimming at V came to 6 bases and at J to 5 bases, leaving 3 bases not matched to a gene. CDR1 and CDR2 from the germline V gene are SQVTM and ANQGSEA. CDR3 length: 12 residues.